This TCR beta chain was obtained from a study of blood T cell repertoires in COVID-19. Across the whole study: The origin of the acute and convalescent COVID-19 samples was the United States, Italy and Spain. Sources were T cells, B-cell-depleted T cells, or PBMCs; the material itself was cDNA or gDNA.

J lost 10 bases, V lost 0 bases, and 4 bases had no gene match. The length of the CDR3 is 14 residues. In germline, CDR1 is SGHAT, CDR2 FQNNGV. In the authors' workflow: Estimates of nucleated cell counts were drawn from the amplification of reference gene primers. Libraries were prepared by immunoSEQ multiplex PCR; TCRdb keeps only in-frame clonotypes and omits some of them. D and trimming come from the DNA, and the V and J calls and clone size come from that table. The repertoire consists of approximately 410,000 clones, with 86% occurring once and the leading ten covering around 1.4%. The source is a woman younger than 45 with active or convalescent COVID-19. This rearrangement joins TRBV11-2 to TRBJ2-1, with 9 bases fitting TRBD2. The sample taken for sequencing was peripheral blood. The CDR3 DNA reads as TGTGCCAGCAGCTTAGATTCTCTAGCGGGAGAGCAGTTCTTC. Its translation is CASSLDSLAGEQFF.